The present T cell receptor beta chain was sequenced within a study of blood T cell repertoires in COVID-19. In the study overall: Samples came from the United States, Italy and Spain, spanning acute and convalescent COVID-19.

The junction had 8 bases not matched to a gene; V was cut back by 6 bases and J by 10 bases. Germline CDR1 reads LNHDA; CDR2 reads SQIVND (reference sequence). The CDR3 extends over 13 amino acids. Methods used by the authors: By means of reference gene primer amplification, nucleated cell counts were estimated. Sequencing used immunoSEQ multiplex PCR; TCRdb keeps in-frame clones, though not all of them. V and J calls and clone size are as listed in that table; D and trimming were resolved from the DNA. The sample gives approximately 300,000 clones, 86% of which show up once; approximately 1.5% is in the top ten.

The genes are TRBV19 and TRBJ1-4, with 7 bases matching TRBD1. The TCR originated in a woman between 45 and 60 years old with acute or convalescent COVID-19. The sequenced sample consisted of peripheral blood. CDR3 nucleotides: TGTGCCAGTAGCGAGGGGGCTGGTGGAAAACTGTTTTTT. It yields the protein CASSEGAGGKLFF.